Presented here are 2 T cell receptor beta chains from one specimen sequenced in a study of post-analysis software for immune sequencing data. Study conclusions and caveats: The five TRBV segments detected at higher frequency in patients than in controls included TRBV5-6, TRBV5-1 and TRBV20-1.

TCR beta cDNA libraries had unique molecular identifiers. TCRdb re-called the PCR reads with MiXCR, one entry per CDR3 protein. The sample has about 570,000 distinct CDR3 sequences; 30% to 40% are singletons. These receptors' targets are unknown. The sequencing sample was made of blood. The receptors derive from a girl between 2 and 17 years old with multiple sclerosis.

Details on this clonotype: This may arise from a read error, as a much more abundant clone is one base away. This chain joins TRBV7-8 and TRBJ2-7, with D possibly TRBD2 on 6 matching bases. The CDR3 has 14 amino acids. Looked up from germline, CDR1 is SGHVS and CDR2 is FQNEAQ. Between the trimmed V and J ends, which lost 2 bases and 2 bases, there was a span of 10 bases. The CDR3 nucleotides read TGTGCCAGCAGCTTAAGGAGACTAGCCTACGAGCAGTACTTC. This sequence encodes CASSLRRLAYEQYF.

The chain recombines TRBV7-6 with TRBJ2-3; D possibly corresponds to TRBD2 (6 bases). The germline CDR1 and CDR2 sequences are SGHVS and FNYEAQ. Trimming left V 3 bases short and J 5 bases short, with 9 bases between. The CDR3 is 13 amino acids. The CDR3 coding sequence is TGTGCCAGCAGCTTCTCCGGGGGAGATACGCAGTATTTT. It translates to CASSFSGGDTQYF.